The present entry profiles one T cell receptor (beta chain) with its context. PCR used 60 Vbeta primers and 13 Jbeta primers. This table comes from immunoSEQ multiplex PCR, and its TCRdb copy is limited to in-frame clones, with some not included. The sample lists approximately 170,000 clones; approximately 71% were seen once. The data belong to a study of cytomegalovirus exposure and HLA in healthy donors. Looking at the study overall: Within an early data release were 80 million to 90 million unique TCRs drawn from HLA-typed donors.

Germline V gene lookup returns CDR1 MNHNS and CDR2 SASEGT. The CDR3 extends over 13 amino acids. V lost 6 bases to trimming and J lost 4 bases; unmatched junction nucleotides: 5. The chain links TRBV6-1 to TRBJ1-2; 7 nucleotides line up with TRBD1. The material sequenced was PBMCs. This clonotype was sampled from a girl aged 5 to 17 in good health and CMV-seronegative. The CDR3 protein is CASSAEGAYGYTF. The CDR3 DNA reads TGTGCCAGCAGCGCAGAGGGGGCCTATGGCTACACCTTC.